This T cell receptor (beta chain) was recorded in a study of blood T cell repertoires in COVID-19. J lost 0 bases, V lost 4 bases, and 3 bases had no gene match. CDR3 size: 14 residues. Germline V CDR1 and CDR2: SGHDT, YYEEEE. Sequencing used immunoSEQ multiplex PCR; TCRdb keeps in-frame clones, though not all of them. This table has 250,000 to 300,000 clones, about 89% appearing once. The material sequenced was PBMCs or T cells enriched from blood (not recorded which). This clonotype was obtained from a woman between 35 and 50 years old who had recovered from COVID-19. The chain combines TRBV5-6 with TRBJ2-7; TRBD1 agrees at 8 bases. This chain's CDR3 is CASSRDRISYEQYF. CDR3 nucleotide sequence: TGTGCCAGCAGCCGGGACAGGATCTCCTACGAGCAGTACTTC.